This T cell receptor (beta chain) was retrieved from a study of blood T cell repertoires in COVID-19. Germline CDR1 reads SGDLS; CDR2 reads YYNGEE. CDR3 length equals 16 residues. V dropped 5 bases and J dropped 8; count of bases not matched to a gene: 13. TCRdb's copy holds only in-frame clones and misses some; the assay was immunoSEQ multiplex PCR. Of about 240,000 clones listed, about 85% are singletons. The clonotype was recovered from a man aged 25 to 45 who had recovered from COVID-19. V usage is TRBV9 and J usage is TRBJ2-1, with 10 bases that match TRBD1. Sequencing was carried out using peripheral blood. The CDR3 DNA is TGTGCCAGCAGTCCCAAGAGGGGACAGGGGTATTATGAGCAGTTCTTC. Translated: CASSPKRGQGYYEQFF.